This T cell receptor beta chain originates from a study of cytomegalovirus exposure and HLA in healthy donors. Findings and limits, study-wide: As confirmed in vitro, a few CMV-associated chains were specific for CMV antigens.

This CDR3 contains 16 residues. In germline, CDR1 is MNHEY, CDR2 SVGAGI. V lost 2 bases and J 0 bases, leaving 12 bases between the germline ends. Turning to this clone: Its specificity is unknown.

Sequenced by immunoSEQ multiplex PCR; TCRdb stores in-frame clones only, minus some. This table has about 260,000 clones, around 91% appearing once. This sequence was found in a woman aged 25 to 39 in good health and CMV-seronegative. The rearrangement links TRBV6-5 to TRBJ2-3; possibly TRBD1 or TRBD2 for D (5 bases each). Source material: PBMCs. CDR3 sequence (DNA): TGTGCCAGCAGTTACCGAGGGGTGCGGAGCACAGATACGCAGTATTTT. Translating gives CASSYRGVRSTDTQYF.